What follows is one TCR beta chain and its context. The antigen is undetermined. TCRdb's table, derived via immunoSEQ multiplex PCR, lists solely in-frame clones and lacks some. The sample carries some 74,000 clones, 75% to 95% recorded once. The germline V and J ends were trimmed by 0 bases and 0 bases, with 4 bases remaining between them. In germline, CDR1 is SGDLS, CDR2 YYNGEE. This CDR3 comprises 14 residues. Patients with a history of autoimmune disease or on systemic immunosuppression were excluded. This entry is derived from a study of OX40 agonist ivuxolimab in advanced cancers. The wider study: Prior checkpoint blockade (anti-PD-1, anti-PD-L1 or anti-CTLA-4) was permitted; around 37% had it. Study conclusions and caveats: Those patients achieving a partial response at 0.1-3.0 mg/kg showed among the lowest clonal expansion.

Sequencing was performed on CD4+ or CD8+ T cells sorted from blood, taken in a trial of the OX40 agonist ivuxolimab. The rearrangement joins TRBV9 to TRBJ1-3; D is unresolved. This receptor was obtained from an adult with an advanced solid tumor such as melanoma, head and neck, liver or kidney cancer. In nucleotides, the CDR3 is TGTGCCAGCAGCGTAGGTCTCTCTGGAAACACCATATATTTT. This codes for CASSVGLSGNTIYF.